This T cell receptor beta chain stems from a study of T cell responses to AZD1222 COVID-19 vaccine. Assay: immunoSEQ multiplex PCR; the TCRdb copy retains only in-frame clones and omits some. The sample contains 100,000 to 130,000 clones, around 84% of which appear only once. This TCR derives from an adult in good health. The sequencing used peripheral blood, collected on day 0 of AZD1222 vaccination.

The CDR3 sequence is CASSSWAGGRKTQYF. For the CDR3, the DNA is TGTGCCAGTAGTAGTTGGGCAGGGGGCAGGAAGACCCAGTACTTC. The chain is built from TRBV19 and TRBJ2-5; 8 bases line up with TRBD1. Germline CDR1 and CDR2: LNHDA and SQIVND (reference sequence). The CDR3 runs 15 residues. With V trimmed by 4 bases and J by 6 bases, 10 bases remained unmatched. The entire variable domain, with the rest obtained from reference TRBV19 and TRBJ2-5, is as follows: DGGITQSPKYLFRKEGQNVTLSCEQNLNHDAMYWYRQDPGQGLRLIYYSQIVNDFQKGDIAEGYSVSREKKESFPLTVTSAQKNPTAFYLCASSSWAGGRKTQYFGPGTRLLVL.